This T cell receptor beta chain stems from a study of blood T cell repertoires in COVID-19. On the study more broadly: Acute-phase and convalescent COVID-19 samples originated in the United States, Italy and Spain.

CDR1 and CDR2 (germline): MDHEN, SYDVKM. The CDR3 is 14 residues long. The V end was cut by 6 bases, the J end by 1 base, with 9 bases between. In the authors' methods: Researchers report that nucleated cell counts were estimated from reference gene primer amplification. TCRdb keeps only in-frame clones here, not all; method: immunoSEQ multiplex PCR. The D gene and trimming were derived from the DNA, and the V and J assignments and clone size from that table. The sample yields around 39,000 clones, about 90% seen once. The sequence came from a man between 65 and 79 years old with acute or convalescent COVID-19. Sample: peripheral blood. The chain links TRBV28 to TRBJ2-2; TRBD1 is a possible D gene (6 bases). CDR3 in amino acids: CASSRTENTGELFF. The CDR3 region has the DNA TGTGCCAGCAGCAGGACAGAGAACACCGGGGAGCTGTTTTTT. Together with reference TRBV28 and TRBJ2-2, the CDR3 gives the full variable domain: DVKVTQSSRYLVKRTGEKVFLECVQDMDHENMFWYRQDPGLGLRLIYFSYDVKMKEKGDIPEGYSVSREKKERFSLILESASTNQTSMYLCASSRTENTGELFFGEGSRLTVL.